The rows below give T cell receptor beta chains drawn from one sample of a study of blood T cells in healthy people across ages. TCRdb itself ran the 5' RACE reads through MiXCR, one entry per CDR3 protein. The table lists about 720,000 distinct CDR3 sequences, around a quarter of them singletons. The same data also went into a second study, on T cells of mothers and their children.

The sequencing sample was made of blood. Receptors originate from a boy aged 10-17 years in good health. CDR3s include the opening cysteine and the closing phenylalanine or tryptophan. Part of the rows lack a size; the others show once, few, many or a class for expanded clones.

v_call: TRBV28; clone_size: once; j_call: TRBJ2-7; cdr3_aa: CASRINYEQYF
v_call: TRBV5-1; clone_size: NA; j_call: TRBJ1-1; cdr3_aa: CASSYREMNTEAFF
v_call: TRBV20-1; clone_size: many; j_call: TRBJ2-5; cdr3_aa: CSARASRKGETQYF
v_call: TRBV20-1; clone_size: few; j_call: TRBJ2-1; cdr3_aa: CSAGGLAVINEQFF
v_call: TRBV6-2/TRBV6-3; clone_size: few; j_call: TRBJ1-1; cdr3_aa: CASSYNFWTGNTEAFF
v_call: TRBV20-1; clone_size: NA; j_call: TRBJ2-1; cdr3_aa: CSATVPSEQFF
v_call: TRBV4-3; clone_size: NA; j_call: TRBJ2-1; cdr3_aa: CASSQEGANEQFF
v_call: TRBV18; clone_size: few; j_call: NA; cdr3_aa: CASSPKGLAGDGEQFF
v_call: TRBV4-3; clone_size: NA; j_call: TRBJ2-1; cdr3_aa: CASSQLAEAYNEQFF
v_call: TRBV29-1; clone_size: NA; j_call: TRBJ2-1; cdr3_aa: CSALAVSYNEQLF